The TCR beta chain described here comes from a study of liver allograft versus peripheral blood T cells. Study context: Graft-liver T cell receptor repertoires were compared against recipient peripheral blood repertoires.

MiXCR was run by TCRdb on the reads, yielding one entry per CDR3 protein. The data show some 6,500 distinct CDR3 sequences, around 18% seen once. This clonotype is judged medium-sized (0.01 to 0.1%). Its target is unknown. Study outcomes and limitations: Intragraft T cell receptor repertoires of liver allografts were reportedly distinct from those in peripheral blood.

The CDR3 contains 13 residues. V lost 4 bases and J lost 3, with 9 bases in between. Germline CDR1 and CDR2: LNHDA and SQIVND (reference sequence). The sequence was obtained from a human patient who had a liver transplant. Some of these T cells may belong to the graft donor. The chain is built from TRBV19 and TRBJ1-1, with a weak D call TRBD1 (5 bases). The CDR3 DNA follows: TGTGCCAGTAGTACAGGGTACGACACTGAAGCTTTCTTT. Translating gives CASSTGYDTEAFF.